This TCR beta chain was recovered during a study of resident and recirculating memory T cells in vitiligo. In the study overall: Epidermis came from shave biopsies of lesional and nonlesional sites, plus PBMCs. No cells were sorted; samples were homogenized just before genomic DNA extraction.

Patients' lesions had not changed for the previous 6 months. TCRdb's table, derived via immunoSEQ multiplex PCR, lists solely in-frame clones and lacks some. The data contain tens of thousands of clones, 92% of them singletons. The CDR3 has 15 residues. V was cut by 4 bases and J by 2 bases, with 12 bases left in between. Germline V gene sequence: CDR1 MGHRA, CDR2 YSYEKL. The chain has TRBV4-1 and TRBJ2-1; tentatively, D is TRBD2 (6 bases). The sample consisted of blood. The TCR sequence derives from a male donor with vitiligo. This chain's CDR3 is CASSRLGLTYNEQFF. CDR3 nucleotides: TGCGCCAGCAGCCGACTAGGACTGACCTACAATGAGCAGTTCTTC.